The 13 T cell receptor beta chains presented below share a single source sample, sequenced in a study of T cell responses to AZD1222 COVID-19 vaccine. The method was immunoSEQ multiplex PCR; TCRdb's version includes in-frame clones alone and lacks a portion of them. Of approximately 150,000 clones in the sample, around 89% were seen once. This sample comprised peripheral blood, obtained on day 0 of AZD1222 vaccination. The source is an adult in good health.

The chain carries TRBV5-6 and TRBJ1-5; TRBD1 is a possible D gene (5 bases). The CDR3 length is 15 residues. The germline gives CDR1 SGHDT, CDR2 YYEEEE. The V gene lost 0 bases and the J gene lost 7 bases, with 14 bases spanning the gap. The CDR3 bases are TGTGCCAGCAGCTTGGGACAGCGAGCCCAACAGCCCCAGCATTTT. Protein: CASSLGQRAQQPQHF.

The rearrangement links TRBV6-5 to TRBJ2-7, with TRBD1 matching 8 bases. V was pared by 6 bases and J by 5 bases, with 6 bases of the junction left unmatched. Germline V gives CDR1 MNHEY, CDR2 SVGAGI. The CDR3 extends over 13 amino acids. The CDR3 spells CASRPTGGHEQYF. Written as DNA, the CDR3 is TGTGCCAGCAGGCCCACAGGGGGTCACGAGCAGTACTTC.

This clone was seen once. The chain carries TRBV5-1 and TRBJ1-4; no clear D gene. Between the trimmed V and J ends, which lost 6 bases and 0 bases, there was a span of 9 bases. Germline V gene data show CDR1 as SGHRS and CDR2 as YFSETQ. The CDR3 is 14 amino acids. CDR3 nucleotides: TGCGCCAGCAAAGGGTTAGCAACTAATGAAAAACTGTTTTTT. Its protein is CASKGLATNEKLFF.

The rearrangement joins TRBV4-3 to TRBJ1-2; weak D call: TRBD1 (5 bases). This CDR3 contains 15 residues. Germline V CDR1 and CDR2: LGHNA, YSLEER. The V and J ends lost 0 bases and 5 bases respectively, with 13 bases between them. The CDR3 bases are TGCGCCAGCAGCCAAGAGAGTTCAGGGCGGTATGGCTACACCTTC. This gives the protein CASSQESSGRYGYTF.

The V gene is TRBV19, the J gene TRBJ2-3; 8 bases fit TRBD1. The V and J ends lost 4 bases and 5 bases, in that order; junction bases with no gene match: 5. The CDR3 runs 14 residues. Germline CDR1 is LNHDA and CDR2 is SQIVND (reference sequence). CDR3 protein: CASSTGQGVDTQYF. In DNA form, the CDR3 reads TGTGCCAGTAGTACTGGACAGGGCGTAGATACGCAGTATTTT. Full variable domain (remainder filled in from reference TRBV19 and TRBJ2-3): DGGITQSPKYLFRKEGQNVTLSCEQNLNHDAMYWYRQDPGQGLRLIYYSQIVNDFQKGDIAEGYSVSREKKESFPLTVTSAQKNPTAFYLCASSTGQGVDTQYFGPGTRLTVL.

The V and J genes are TRBV4-3 and TRBJ2-7, with 9 bases that match TRBD1. Unmatched junction bases numbered 10, after V lost 0 bases and J lost 4 bases. This CDR3 has 17 amino acids. Germline V gene data show CDR1 as LGHNA and CDR2 as YSLEER. The CDR3: CASSQDGTGQGSYEQYF. As DNA, the CDR3 is TGCGCCAGCAGCCAAGATGGGACTGGACAGGGGTCTTACGAGCAGTACTTC.

V is TRBV13 and J is TRBJ1-1; D is perhaps TRBD1 (6 bases). V lost 5 bases, J lost 0 bases, and 16 bases lay in between. This CDR3 has 16 amino acids. Per the germline V gene, CDR1 is PRHDT and CDR2 is FYEKMQ (reference sequence). CDR3 amino acids: CASSALGADMNTEAFF. Here the CDR3 DNA reads TGTGCCAGCAGCGCTTTGGGGGCCGATATGAACACTGAAGCTTTCTTT.

This clone was seen just once. The chain carries TRBV9 and TRBJ2-2, with TRBD1 matching 9 bases. CDR1 is SGDLS and CDR2 is YYNGEE in the germline V gene. The CDR3 runs to 16 residues. The V segment lost 3 bases and the J segment 3 bases; nucleotides outside the gene matches: 6. CDR3 DNA sequence: TGTGCCAGCAGCGCGGCCGGGACAGGGTACACCGGGGAGCTGTTTTTT. It translates to CASSAAGTGYTGELFF.

CDR3 nucleotides: TGTGCCAGCAGCTTACAAAGAGCAACTAATGAAAAACTGTTTTTT. This sequence encodes CASSLQRATNEKLFF. The rearrangement uses TRBV7-2 and TRBJ1-4; D is uncertain. The V gene's germline CDR1 is SGHTA and CDR2 FQGNSA. The CDR3 consists of 15 residues. Trimming took off 2 bases at V and 0 bases at J, with 7 bases between the two ends.

The V and J genes are TRBV4-3 and TRBJ2-7; TRBD1 agrees at 8 bases. Germline assignment: CDR1 LGHNA and CDR2 YSLEER. There are 16 residues in the CDR3. Trimming at V came to 3 bases and at J to 4 bases, leaving 11 bases not matched to a gene. The CDR3 sequence is CASSHGVGDRSYEQYF. Written as DNA, the CDR3 is TGCGCCAGCAGCCACGGGGTGGGGGACAGGTCTTACGAGCAGTACTTC.

CDR3 nucleotides: TGTGCCGCCCACGGTTCACCCCTCCACTTT. This gives the protein CAAHGSPLHF. The V call is TRBV13, the J call TRBJ1-6, with D unresolved. The V gene's germline CDR1 is PRHDT and CDR2 FYEKMQ (reference sequence). The CDR3 is 10 amino acids. The V and J ends lost 11 bases and 9 bases respectively, with 8 bases between them.

The chain employs TRBV15 and TRBJ1-4; D unclear. Per the germline V gene, CDR1 is LNHNV and CDR2 is YYDKDF (reference sequence). The CDR3 loop spans 13 amino acids. Trimming shortened V by 3 bases and J by 8 bases, and 10 bases separated the two germline ends. Written as DNA, the CDR3 is TGTGCCACCAGCAGGGCAGGTGACGAAAAACTGTTTTTT. Protein: CATSRAGDEKLFF.

The chain uses TRBV7-2 and TRBJ2-7; no reliable D call. V was trimmed by 2 bases and J by 5 bases, leaving 7 bases between them. Germline CDR1 and CDR2: SGHTA and FQGNSA. There are 12 residues in the CDR3. CDR3 loop: CASSLRLHEQYF. The CDR3 DNA follows: TGTGCCAGCAGCTTAAGGCTCCACGAGCAGTACTTC.